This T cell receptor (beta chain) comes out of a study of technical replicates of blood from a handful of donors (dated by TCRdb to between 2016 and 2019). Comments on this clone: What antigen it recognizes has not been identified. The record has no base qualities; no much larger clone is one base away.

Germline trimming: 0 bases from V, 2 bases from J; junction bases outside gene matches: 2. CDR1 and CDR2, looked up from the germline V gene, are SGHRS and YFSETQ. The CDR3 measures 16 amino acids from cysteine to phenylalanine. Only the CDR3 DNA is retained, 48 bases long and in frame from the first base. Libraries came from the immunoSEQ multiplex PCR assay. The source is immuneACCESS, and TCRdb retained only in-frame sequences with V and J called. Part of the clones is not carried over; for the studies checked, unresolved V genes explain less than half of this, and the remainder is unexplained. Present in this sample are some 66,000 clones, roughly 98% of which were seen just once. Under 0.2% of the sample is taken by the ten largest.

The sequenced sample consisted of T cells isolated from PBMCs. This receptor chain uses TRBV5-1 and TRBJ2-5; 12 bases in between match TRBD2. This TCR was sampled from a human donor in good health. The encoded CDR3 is CASSLALAGGQETQYF. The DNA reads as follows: TGCGCCAGCAGCTTGGCCCTAGCGGGAGGGCAAGAGACCCAGTACTTC. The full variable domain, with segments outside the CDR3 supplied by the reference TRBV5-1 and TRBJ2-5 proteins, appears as KAGVTQTPRYLIKTRGQQVTLSCSPISGHRSVSWYQQTPGQGLQFLFEYFSETQRNKGNFPGRFSGRQFSNSRSEMNVSTLELGDSALYLCASSLALAGGQETQYFGPGTRLLVL.